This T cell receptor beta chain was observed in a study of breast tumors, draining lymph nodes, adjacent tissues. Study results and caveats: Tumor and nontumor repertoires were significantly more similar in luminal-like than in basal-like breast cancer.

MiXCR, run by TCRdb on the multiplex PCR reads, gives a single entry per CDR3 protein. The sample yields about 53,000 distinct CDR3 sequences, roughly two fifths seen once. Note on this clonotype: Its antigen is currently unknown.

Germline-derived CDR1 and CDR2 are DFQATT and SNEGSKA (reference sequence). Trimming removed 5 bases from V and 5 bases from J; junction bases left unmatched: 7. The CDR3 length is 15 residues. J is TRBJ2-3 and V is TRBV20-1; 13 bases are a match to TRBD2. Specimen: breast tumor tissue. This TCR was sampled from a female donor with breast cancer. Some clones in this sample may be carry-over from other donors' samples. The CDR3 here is CSAHSLAGGGDTQYF. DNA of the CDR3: TGCAGTGCTCACTCACTAGCGGGAGGGGGAGATACGCAGTATTTT.